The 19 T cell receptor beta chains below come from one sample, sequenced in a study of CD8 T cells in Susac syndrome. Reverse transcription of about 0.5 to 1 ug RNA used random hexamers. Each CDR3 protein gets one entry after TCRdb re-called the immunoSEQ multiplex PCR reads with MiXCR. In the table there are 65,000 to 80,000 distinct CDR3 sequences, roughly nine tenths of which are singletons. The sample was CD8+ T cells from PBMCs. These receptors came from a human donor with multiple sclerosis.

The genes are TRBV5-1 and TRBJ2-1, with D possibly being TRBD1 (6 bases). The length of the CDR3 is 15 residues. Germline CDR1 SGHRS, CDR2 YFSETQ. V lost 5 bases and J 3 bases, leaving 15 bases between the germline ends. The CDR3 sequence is CASSFGQIFYNEQFF. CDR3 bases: TGCGCCAGCAGTTTCGGACAGATATTCTACAATGAGCAGTTCTTC.

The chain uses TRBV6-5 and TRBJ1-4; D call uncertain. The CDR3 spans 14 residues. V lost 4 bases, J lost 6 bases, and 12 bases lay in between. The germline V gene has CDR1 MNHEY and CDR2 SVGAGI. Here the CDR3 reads CASSSGGVHEKLFF. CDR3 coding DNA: TGTGCCAGCAGTTCCGGTGGGGTCCATGAAAAACTGTTTTTT.

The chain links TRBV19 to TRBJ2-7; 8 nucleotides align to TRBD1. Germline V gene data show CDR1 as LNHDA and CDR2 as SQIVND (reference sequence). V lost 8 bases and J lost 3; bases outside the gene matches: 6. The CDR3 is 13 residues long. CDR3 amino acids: CASGTGLGYEQYF. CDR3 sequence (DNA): TGTGCCAGTGGGACAGGACTGGGCTACGAGCAGTACTTC.

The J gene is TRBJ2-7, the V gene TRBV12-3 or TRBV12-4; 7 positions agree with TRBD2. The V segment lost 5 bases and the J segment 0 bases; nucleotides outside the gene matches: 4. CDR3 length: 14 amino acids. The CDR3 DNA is TGTGCCAGCAGTCCCACTAGCGTCTCCTACGAGCAGTACTTC. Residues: CASSPTSVSYEQYF.

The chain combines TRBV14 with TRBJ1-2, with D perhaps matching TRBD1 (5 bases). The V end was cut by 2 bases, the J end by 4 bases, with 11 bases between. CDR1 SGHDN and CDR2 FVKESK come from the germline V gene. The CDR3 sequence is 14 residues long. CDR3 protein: CASSQTGTFYGYTF. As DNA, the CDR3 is TGTGCCAGCAGCCAAACCGGGACCTTCTATGGCTACACCTTC.

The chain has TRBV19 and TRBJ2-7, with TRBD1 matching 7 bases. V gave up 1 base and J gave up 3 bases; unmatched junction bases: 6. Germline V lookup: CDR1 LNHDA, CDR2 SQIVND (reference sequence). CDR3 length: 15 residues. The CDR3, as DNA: TGTGCCAGTAGTATAGGTACCAGGGGGAACTACGAGCAGTACTTC. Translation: CASSIGTRGNYEQYF.

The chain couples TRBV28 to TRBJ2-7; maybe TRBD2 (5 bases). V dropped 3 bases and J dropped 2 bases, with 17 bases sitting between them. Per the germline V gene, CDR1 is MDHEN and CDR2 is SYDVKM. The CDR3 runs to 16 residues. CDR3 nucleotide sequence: TGTGCCAGCAGTTTTGGGGAACTAGAAGTCCCCTACGAGCAGTACTTC. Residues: CASSFGELEVPYEQYF.

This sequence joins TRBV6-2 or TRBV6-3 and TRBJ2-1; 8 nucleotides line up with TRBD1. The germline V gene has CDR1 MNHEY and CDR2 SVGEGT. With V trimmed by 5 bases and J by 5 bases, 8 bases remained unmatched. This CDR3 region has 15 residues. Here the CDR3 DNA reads TGTGCCAGCAGTCTTACCCGGACAGGGAACAATGAGCAGTTCTTC. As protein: CASSLTRTGNNEQFF.

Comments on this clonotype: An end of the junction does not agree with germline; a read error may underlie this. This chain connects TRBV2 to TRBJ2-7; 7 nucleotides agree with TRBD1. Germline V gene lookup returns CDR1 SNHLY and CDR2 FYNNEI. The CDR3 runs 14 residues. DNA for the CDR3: TGTGCCAGCAGCGAAGGGGGCGGAAAGTACGAGCAGTACTTC. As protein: CASSEGGGKYEQYF.

This CDR3 reads CASSLVGSRNYGYTF. The CDR3 DNA reads as TGTGCCAGCAGCTTGGTGGGAAGTAGAAACTATGGCTACACCTTC. The V gene is TRBV5-6, the J gene TRBJ1-2; D unresolved. The V gene's germline CDR1 is SGHDT and CDR2 YYEEEE. The ends were cut back, 0 bases at V and 2 bases at J, with 11 bases in the middle. The CDR3 totals 15 residues.

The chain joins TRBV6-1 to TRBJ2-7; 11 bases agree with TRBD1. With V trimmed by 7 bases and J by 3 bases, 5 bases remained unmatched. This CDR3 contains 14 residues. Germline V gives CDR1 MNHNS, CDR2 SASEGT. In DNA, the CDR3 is TGTGCCAGCAAGCTGGACAGGGGGCTCTACGAGCAGTACTTC. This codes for CASKLDRGLYEQYF.

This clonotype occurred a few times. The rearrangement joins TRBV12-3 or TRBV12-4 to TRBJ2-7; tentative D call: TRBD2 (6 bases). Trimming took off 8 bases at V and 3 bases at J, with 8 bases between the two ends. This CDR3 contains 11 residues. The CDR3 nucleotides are TGTGCCAGCGGGGGGAACTACGAGCAGTACTTC. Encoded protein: CASGGNYEQYF.

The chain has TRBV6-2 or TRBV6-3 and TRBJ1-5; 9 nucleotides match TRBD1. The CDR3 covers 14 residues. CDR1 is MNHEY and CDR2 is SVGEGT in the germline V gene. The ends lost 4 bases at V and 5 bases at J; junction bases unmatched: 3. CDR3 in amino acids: CASSSGQGYQPQHF. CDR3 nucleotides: TGTGCCAGCAGTTCGGGACAGGGCTATCAGCCCCAGCATTTT.

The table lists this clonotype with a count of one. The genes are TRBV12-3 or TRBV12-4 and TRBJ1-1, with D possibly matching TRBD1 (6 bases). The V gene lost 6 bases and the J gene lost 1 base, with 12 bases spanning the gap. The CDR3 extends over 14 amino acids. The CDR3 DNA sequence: TGTGCCAGCAGATATTCCAGGGGGAACACTGAAGCTTTCTTT. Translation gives CASRYSRGNTEAFF.

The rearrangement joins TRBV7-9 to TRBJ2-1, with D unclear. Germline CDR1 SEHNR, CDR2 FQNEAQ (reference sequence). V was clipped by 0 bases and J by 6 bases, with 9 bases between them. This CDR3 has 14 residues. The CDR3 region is CASSLAGSPNEQFF. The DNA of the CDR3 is TGTGCCAGCAGCTTAGCCGGCTCCCCCAATGAGCAGTTCTTC.

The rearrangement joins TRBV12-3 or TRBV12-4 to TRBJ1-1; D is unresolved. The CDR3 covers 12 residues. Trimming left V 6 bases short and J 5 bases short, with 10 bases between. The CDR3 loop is CASRSVDTEAFF. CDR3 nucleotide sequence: TGTGCCAGCAGATCAGTGGATACTGAAGCTTTCTTT.

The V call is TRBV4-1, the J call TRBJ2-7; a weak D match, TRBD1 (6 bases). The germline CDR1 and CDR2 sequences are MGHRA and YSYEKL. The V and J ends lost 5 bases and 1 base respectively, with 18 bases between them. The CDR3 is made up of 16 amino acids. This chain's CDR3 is CASSSTYGRGSYEQYF. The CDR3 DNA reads TGCGCCAGCAGCTCGACTTATGGCAGGGGTTCCTACGAGCAGTACTTC.

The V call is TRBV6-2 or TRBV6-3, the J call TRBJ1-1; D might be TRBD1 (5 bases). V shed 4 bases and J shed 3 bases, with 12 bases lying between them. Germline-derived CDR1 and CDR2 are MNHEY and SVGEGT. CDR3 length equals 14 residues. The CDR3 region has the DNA TGTGCCAGCAGTTCCTTAGGGGAATACACTGAAGCTTTCTTT. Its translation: CASSSLGEYTEAFF.

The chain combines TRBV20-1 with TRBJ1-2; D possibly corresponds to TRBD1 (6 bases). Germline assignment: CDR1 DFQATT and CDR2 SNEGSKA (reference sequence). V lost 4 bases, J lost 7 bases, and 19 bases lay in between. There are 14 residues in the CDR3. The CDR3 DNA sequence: TGCAGTGCTACCCAGACAGGTCAGATGGGTGGCTACACCTTC. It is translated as CSATQTGQMGGYTF.